Below, 30 T cell receptor beta chains from the same sample are listed, as sequenced in a study of blood T cell repertoires in COVID-19. Measured with immunoSEQ multiplex PCR; TCRdb has only the in-frame clones, and not every one. The table has 140,000 to 150,000 clones, around four fifths seen once. Sequencing was done on a sample of peripheral blood. These receptors all stem from a woman in her forties with active or convalescent COVID-19.

V and J are TRBV10-3 and TRBJ2-2, with TRBD1 matching 7 bases. Trimming at V came to 6 bases and at J to 3 bases, leaving 4 bases not matched to a gene. The CDR3 runs to 14 residues. Germline CDR1 is ENHRY and CDR2 is SYGVKD. The CDR3 protein is CAISGQDYTGELFF. Here the CDR3 DNA reads TGTGCCATCAGCGGACAGGATTACACCGGGGAGCTGTTTTTT.

V and J are TRBV27 and TRBJ2-2, with D tentatively TRBD1 (6 bases). The V gene lost 1 base and the J gene lost 3 bases, with 12 bases spanning the gap. The germline gives CDR1 MNHEY, CDR2 SMNVEV (reference sequence). This CDR3 is built from 16 residues. CDR3 protein: CASSLLRPGDTGELFF. In DNA form, the CDR3 reads TGTGCCAGCAGTTTATTACGTCCAGGGGACACCGGGGAGCTGTTTTTT.

The chain combines TRBV5-1 with TRBJ2-1; possibly TRBD1 for D (5 bases). V was pared by 3 bases and J by 7 bases, with 23 bases between. CDR1 is SGHRS and CDR2 is YFSETQ in the germline V gene. The CDR3 runs 17 residues. The CDR3 nucleotides read TGCGCCAGCAGCTCCCCAACACAGGCTTTGAGGAAAAATGAGCAGTTCTTC. Residues: CASSSPTQALRKNEQFF.

V is TRBV3-1 (or the pseudogene TRBV3-2) and J is TRBJ2-3, with TRBD2 matching 9 bases. The CDR3 has 19 residues. V lost 0 bases to trimming and J lost 1 base; unmatched junction nucleotides: 11. Germline V gives CDR1 LGHDT, CDR2 YNNKEL (reference sequence). CDR3: CASSQDRSKEREGTDTQYF. Here the CDR3 DNA reads TGTGCCAGCAGCCAAGATAGAAGTAAAGAGCGGGAGGGCACAGATACGCAGTATTTT.

The chain recombines TRBV28 with TRBJ2-1; the match to TRBD2 covers 7 bases. The CDR3 has 12 amino acids. In germline, CDR1 is MDHEN, CDR2 SYDVKM. DNA of the CDR3: TGTGTCGTGGGGACTACCCGCGATGAGCAGTTCTTC. Encoded protein: CVVGTTRDEQFF.

The chain uses TRBV19 and TRBJ1-6, with 10 bases aligning to TRBD1. This CDR3 region has 17 residues. From germline, CDR1 is LNHDA and CDR2 SQIVND (reference sequence). Unmatched junction bases numbered 13, after V lost 6 bases and J lost 8 bases. The CDR3 here is CASRSDSPGTGDSPLHF. CDR3 nucleotide sequence: TGTGCCAGTAGATCGGATAGTCCCGGGACAGGGGATTCACCCCTCCACTTT.

CDR3 in amino acids: CASSLDSGRLSYEQYF. In DNA, the CDR3 is TGTGCCAGCAGTTTGGATAGCGGGAGGCTCTCCTACGAGCAGTACTTC. The chain joins TRBV28 to TRBJ2-7; 10 positions agree with TRBD2. V lost 3 bases, J lost 0 bases, and 5 bases stayed unmatched. The germline V gene has CDR1 MDHEN and CDR2 SYDVKM. CDR3 length: 16 residues.

The chain has TRBV19 and TRBJ1-1; no clear D. The V gene's germline CDR1 is LNHDA and CDR2 SQIVND (reference sequence). This CDR3 region has 13 residues. V lost 5 bases and J lost 2, with 9 bases in between. Here the CDR3 reads CASSGGGNTEAFF. The CDR3 nucleotides are TGTGCCAGTAGTGGTGGAGGTAACACTGAAGCTTTCTTT.

Only one count was recorded for this clone. The V and J genes are TRBV3-1 (or the pseudogene TRBV3-2) and TRBJ1-4; 9 bases match TRBD1. Germline V gene data show CDR1 as LGHDT and CDR2 as YNNKEL (reference sequence). The CDR3 is made up of 21 amino acids. J lost 1 base, V lost 4 bases, and 19 bases had no gene match. The CDR3 region has the DNA TGTGCCAGCAGCCGGAACAGGGGGCGTCTGCTTTCCCTTGGAACTAATGAAAAACTGTTTTTT. Its translation: CASSRNRGRLLSLGTNEKLFF.

This chain links TRBV28 with TRBJ1-6; D gene ambiguous. V lost 2 bases and J lost 7, with 12 bases in between. The germline V gene has CDR1 MDHEN and CDR2 SYDVKM. CDR3 size: 15 residues. As DNA, the CDR3 is TGTGCCAGCAGTTTACGGGGTGGCGGGAATTCACCCCTCCACTTT. It codes for CASSLRGGGNSPLHF.

This clone was observed a few times. The chain couples TRBV7-8 to TRBJ1-2; no reliable D call. V dropped 1 base and J dropped 3 bases, with 6 bases sitting between them. This CDR3 contains 13 residues. Germline lookup yields CDR1 SGHVS and CDR2 FQNEAQ. CDR3 sequence (DNA): TGTGCCAGCAGCTTAGAACAGTACTATGGCTACACCTTC. It specifies CASSLEQYYGYTF. Using reference TRBV7-8 and TRBJ1-2 for the parts outside the CDR3, the full variable domain is GAGVSQSPRYKVAKRGQDVALRCDPISGHVSLFWYQQALGQGPEFLTYFQNEAQLDKSGLPSDRFFAERPEGSVSTLKIQRTQQEDSAVYLCASSLEQYYGYTFGSGTRLTVV.

This chain connects TRBV24-1 to TRBJ2-3; 15 bases map to TRBD2. After removal of 9 bases from V and 6 bases from J, the junction contained 3 bases not matched to a gene. CDR3 length: 14 amino acids. The V gene's germline CDR1 is KGHDR and CDR2 SFDVKD. The CDR3 sequence: CATRGTSGRDTQYF. The CDR3 DNA follows: TGTGCCACCCGCGGGACTAGCGGGAGGGATACGCAGTATTTT.

V usage is TRBV4-1 and J usage is TRBJ1-1; D might be TRBD1 (5 bases). CDR1 MGHRA and CDR2 YSYEKL come from the germline V gene. CDR3 length: 16 amino acids. Trimming shortened V by 0 bases and J by 3 bases, and 14 bases separated the two germline ends. CDR3 sequence: CASSQEAGEQDTEAFF. The DNA for the CDR3 is TGCGCCAGCAGCCAAGAAGCGGGGGAACAGGACACTGAAGCTTTCTTT.

This clone was seen a single time. J is TRBJ2-5 and V is TRBV11-1; a possible D gene is TRBD2 (6 bases). Looked up from germline, CDR1 is SGHAT and CDR2 is FQDESV (reference sequence). V lost 3 bases and J 7 bases, leaving 15 bases between the germline ends. The CDR3 covers 14 residues. The CDR3 loop is CASSFTKLGGTQYF. DNA of the CDR3: TGTGCCAGCAGCTTTACGAAGTTGGGGGGGACCCAGTACTTC. The full variable domain, with the rest looked up from reference TRBV11-1 and TRBJ2-5, is EAEVAQSPRYKITEKSQAVAFWCDPISGHATLYWYRQILGQGPELLVQFQDESVVDDSQLPKDRFSAERLKGVDSTLKIQPAELGDSAMYLCASSFTKLGGTQYFGPGTRLLVL.

This chain uses TRBV15 with TRBJ1-2; 7 bases agree with TRBD1. Germline CDR1 and CDR2: LNHNV and YYDKDF (reference sequence). This CDR3 region has 14 residues. Trimming cost V 0 bases and J 8 bases; bases outside gene matches: 6. The chain's CDR3 is CATSREVGGRGYTF. The DNA of the CDR3 is TGTGCCACCAGCAGAGAAGTAGGGGGCCGGGGCTACACCTTC.

The rearrangement links TRBV28 to TRBJ1-5; D not certain. There are 12 residues in the CDR3. Deletions cut 5 bases from V and 12 bases from J, with 14 bases between. Germline V lookup: CDR1 MDHEN, CDR2 SYDVKM. The DNA of the CDR3 is TGTGCCAGCAGTCTCACTACCCCTCTCCAGCATTTT. Protein: CASSLTTPLQHF. Based on the CDR3 plus reference TRBV28 and TRBJ1-5, the full variable domain is DVKVTQSSRYLVKRTGEKVFLECVQDMDHENMFWYRQDPGLGLRLIYFSYDVKMKEKGDIPEGYSVSREKKERFSLILESASTNQTSMYLCASSLTTPLQHFGDGTRLSIL.

This rearrangement joins TRBV24-1 to TRBJ1-5, with D tentatively TRBD1 (5 bases). Trimming cost V 3 bases and J 10 bases, with 9 bases left between them. CDR1 and CDR2 (germline): KGHDR, SFDVKD. The CDR3 consists of 12 residues. The CDR3 region has the DNA TGTGCCACCAGTGATCCCAGGGTCCCCCAGCATTTT. Translated, it gives CATSDPRVPQHF.

This chain links TRBV7-2 with TRBJ2-7, with 9 positions matching TRBD1. Germline values: CDR1 SGHTA, CDR2 FQGNSA. The junction had 10 bases not matched to a gene; V was cut back by 4 bases and J by 3 bases. The CDR3 is 16 residues long. The CDR3 is CASSSQPQGALYEQYF. The DNA for the CDR3 is TGTGCCAGCAGCTCCCAACCACAGGGGGCCCTCTACGAGCAGTACTTC. Full variable domain (missing parts from reference TRBV7-2 and TRBJ2-7): GAGVSQSPSNKVTEKGKDVELRCDPISGHTALYWYRQSLGQGLEFLIYFQGNSAPDKSGLPSDRFSAERTGGSVSTLTIQRTQQEDSAVYLCASSSQPQGALYEQYFGPGTRLTVT.

This rearrangement joins TRBV10-2 to TRBJ2-1, with 15 bases aligning to TRBD2. J gave up 5 bases and V 5 bases, and 7 bases lay outside the gene matches. Germline CDR1 is WSHSY and CDR2 is SAAADI. The CDR3 covers 17 residues. CDR3 region: CASSLGLAGGLNNEQFF. The CDR3 bases are TGCGCCAGCAGTCTGGGACTAGCGGGGGGTTTAAACAATGAGCAGTTCTTC.

This chain uses TRBV19 with TRBJ2-1; the match to TRBD1 covers 9 bases. The CDR3 loop spans 16 amino acids. CDR1 is LNHDA, CDR2 SQIVND, per germline (reference sequence). J gave up 7 bases and V 6 bases, and 13 bases lay outside the gene matches. DNA for the CDR3: TGTGCCAGTAGCGTGTTTTGGACAGGGGTGGGGAATGAGCAGTTCTTC. This encodes CASSVFWTGVGNEQFF.

This clone was detected only once. The chain carries TRBV28 and TRBJ1-3, with D possibly being TRBD1 (5 bases). The germline V gene encodes CDR1 MDHEN and CDR2 SYDVKM. Trimming pared 7 bases from V and 4 bases from J, leaving 17 bases between. CDR3 length: 15 amino acids. CDR3 in amino acids: CASTQRGTRGNTIYF. The CDR3 nucleotides are TGTGCCAGCACCCAACGGGGGACTCGCGGAAACACCATATATTTT. Full variable domain (missing parts from reference TRBV28 and TRBJ1-3): DVKVTQSSRYLVKRTGEKVFLECVQDMDHENMFWYRQDPGLGLRLIYFSYDVKMKEKGDIPEGYSVSREKKERFSLILESASTNQTSMYLCASTQRGTRGNTIYFGEGSWLTVV.

V and J are TRBV12-3 or TRBV12-4 and TRBJ1-5, with TRBD1 matching over 8 bases. V shed 8 bases and J 7 bases; nucleotides not matched to a gene: 7. This CDR3 has 13 residues. CDR3 in amino acids: CASRRGRHQPQHF. The CDR3 DNA is TGTGCCAGCCGCAGGGGGCGCCACCAGCCCCAGCATTTT.

This clone showed up just once. The chain has TRBV27 and TRBJ1-5, with D uncertain. Germline V gene lookup returns CDR1 MNHEY and CDR2 SMNVEV (reference sequence). V was cut by 6 bases and J by 0 bases, with 15 bases left in between. The CDR3 has 16 amino acids. This chain's CDR3 is CASRPFREFSNQPQHF. The CDR3 DNA reads as TGTGCCAGCAGGCCGTTTCGGGAGTTTAGCAATCAGCCCCAGCATTTT.

The chain links TRBV10-1 to TRBJ2-7; 12 bases are shared with TRBD1. V shed 7 bases and J 2 bases; nucleotides not matched to a gene: 6. CDR3 length equals 15 residues. Germline values: CDR1 WNHNN, CDR2 SYGVQD (reference sequence). CDR3 in amino acids: CASTTRDRGPYEQYF. CDR3 coding DNA: TGCGCCAGCACCACCCGGGACAGGGGGCCCTACGAGCAGTACTTC.

The V call is TRBV25-1, the J call TRBJ2-3, with 9 bases aligning to TRBD1. With V trimmed by 4 bases and J by 4 bases, 6 bases remained unmatched. This CDR3 spans 15 amino acids. Germline CDR1 is MGHDK and CDR2 is SYGVNS. DNA for the CDR3: TGTGCCAGCAGTGTGGGGGGACAGGGATCAGATACGCAGTATTTT. Translating it yields CASSVGGQGSDTQYF.

The chain employs TRBV10-3 and TRBJ1-1, with D possibly matching TRBD1 (5 bases). Germline lookup yields CDR1 ENHRY and CDR2 SYGVKD. Trimming shortened V by 2 bases and J by 3 bases, and 7 bases separated the two germline ends. The length of the CDR3 is 13 residues. CDR3 sequence reads: CAISERGDTEAFF. The CDR3 DNA sequence: TGTGCCATCAGTGAGCGGGGGGACACTGAAGCTTTCTTT.

The CDR3 DNA follows: TGCGCCAGCAGCTTGGGGGCTTCGAAGGGAGACGGCTACACCTTC. This codes for CASSLGASKGDGYTF. The V gene is TRBV5-1, the J gene TRBJ1-2, with D uncertain. Germline-derived CDR1 and CDR2 are SGHRS and YFSETQ. The CDR3 runs 15 residues. V was cut by 0 bases and J by 8 bases, with 17 bases left in between.

The chain is built from TRBV18 and TRBJ1-5; D perhaps matches TRBD1 (6 bases). Trimming took off 4 bases at V and 2 bases at J, with 12 bases between the two ends. Per germline, CDR1 KGHSH and CDR2 LQKENI. The CDR3 covers 15 residues. The CDR3, as DNA: TGTGCCAGCTCACTACGAGGGGGAGGCAATCAGCCCCAGCATTTT. Translating it yields CASSLRGGGNQPQHF.

The chain uses TRBV28 and TRBJ1-1; 7 nucleotides agree with TRBD1. The CDR3 totals 12 residues. V was pared by 6 bases and J by 11 bases, with 9 bases of the junction left unmatched. CDR1 is MDHEN, CDR2 SYDVKM, per germline. In DNA, the CDR3 is TGTGCCAGCAGAGTCTTACAGGGGCGGGCTTTCTTT. It translates to CASRVLQGRAFF.

The J gene is TRBJ1-1, the V gene TRBV6-6; possible D gene TRBD1, 6 bases. CDR1 and CDR2 from the germline V gene are MNHNY and SVGAGI (reference sequence). V lost 6 bases to trimming and J lost 5 bases, with 19 bases between them. The CDR3 totals 15 residues. CDR3 residues: CASRYPTGPRTEAFF. The CDR3 DNA is TGTGCCAGCAGATACCCGACAGGCCCGAGAACTGAAGCTTTCTTT.